This T cell receptor beta chain was recovered during a study of T cell repertoires in cytomegalovirus infection. In the study overall: Public TCR beta signatures were indicative of both CMV infection and a matching HLA type.

Many counts were recorded for this clonotype. Its target is unknown. Study-wide results and limits: Adding up the frequency of public TCR beta families identified people who carried CMV plus the relevant HLA. The ex vivo response was dominated by HLA-C-restricted CMV-specific TCR beta clonotypes.

V trimming: 5 bases; J trimming: 3 bases; junction bases outside the gene matches: 12. The CDR3 totals 18 residues. Germline assignment: CDR1 SGHTA and CDR2 FQGTGA. TCRdb used MiXCR to reprocess the reads, holding one entry per CDR3 protein. The sample contains about 300,000 distinct CDR3 sequences, around 10% of which appear only once. Specimen: PBMCs. This chain links TRBV7-3 with TRBJ2-2, with 10 bases matching TRBD1. The clonotype originates from a human donor in good health (CMV status not recorded). Some clones in this sample may be carry-over from other donors' samples. For the CDR3, the DNA is TGTGCCAGCAGCCGAAAGGGACAGGGGATTGGAGACACCGGGGAGCTGTTTTTT. It yields the protein CASSRKGQGIGDTGELFF. The complete variable domain, with remaining parts taken from reference TRBV7-3 and TRBJ2-2, reads GAGVSQTPSNKVTEKGKYVELRCDPISGHTALYWYRQSLGQGPEFLIYFQGTGAADDSGLPNDRFFAVRPEGSVSTLKIQRTERGDSAVYLCASSRKGQGIGDTGELFFGEGSRLTVL.